These T cell receptor beta chains were read from a single sample in a study of blood T cell repertoires in COVID-19. The table came from immunoSEQ multiplex PCR; TCRdb's copy has only in-frame clones and leaves some out. In the table there are about 97,000 clones, roughly 86% of which are singletons. Source material: peripheral blood. Receptors were obtained from a human donor in a cohort sampled during active COVID-19. Both conserved end residues are part of each CDR3. A D gene is named only where the DNA matches it firmly. Clone size is shown for a subset of rows, as once, few, many or a class of expanded clone.

cdr3_aa	cdr3_nt	j_call	v_call	clone_size	d_call
CASSGGTEGPDTQYF	TGTGCCAGTAGTGGTGGGACAGAGGGCCCAGATACGCAGTATTTT	TRBJ2-3	TRBV19	NA	TRBD1
CASSPSGSENNEQFF	TGTGCCAGCAGCCCCAGCGGGAGTGAAAACAATGAGCAGTTCTTC	TRBJ2-1	TRBV3-1/TRBV3-2	NA	TRBD2
CATGGANQPQHF	TGTGCCACCGGAGGGGCTAATCAGCCCCAGCATTTT	TRBJ1-5	TRBV19	NA	NA
CASSFRGGTGYSYEQYF	TGTGCCAGCAGTTTCCGGGGTGGAACAGGGTACTCCTACGAGCAGTACTTC	TRBJ2-7	TRBV27	NA	NA
CASSQVPGQVGDYGYTF	TGCGCCAGCAGCCAAGTCCCCGGACAGGTTGGAGACTATGGCTACACCTTC	TRBJ1-2	TRBV4-1	NA	TRBD1
CASSIGVPPTDTQYF	TGTGCCAGTAGTATCGGAGTGCCCCCCACAGATACGCAGTATTTT	TRBJ2-3	TRBV19	NA	NA
CASKIGGGADTQYF	TGTGCCAGCAAAATTGGAGGGGGCGCAGATACGCAGTATTTT	TRBJ2-3	TRBV6-5	NA	NA
CASSLGYRGLQYF	TGTGCCAGCAGCTTGGGTTACAGGGGCCTCCAGTACTTC	TRBJ2-7	TRBV5-6	NA	TRBD1
CASGAGAMGEQYF	TGTGCCAGCGGAGCGGGGGCTATGGGAGAGCAGTACTTC	TRBJ2-7	TRBV12-3/TRBV12-4	NA	TRBD2
CASSVMGPLNTGELFF	TGTGCCAGCAGTGTGATGGGCCCATTGAACACCGGGGAGCTGTTTTTT	TRBJ2-2	TRBV6-1	NA	NA
CASLRDTGNTEAFF	TGCGCCAGTCTCCGGGACACTGGGAACACTGAAGCTTTCTTT	TRBJ1-1	TRBV4-1	NA	NA
CASSLTVNYGYTF	TGTGCCAGCAGCTTGACAGTTAACTATGGCTACACCTTC	TRBJ1-2	TRBV7-2	NA	NA
CASSRPGRSGANVLTF	TGTGCCAGCAGCCGGCCGGGGAGATCTGGGGCCAACGTCCTGACTTTC	TRBJ2-6	TRBV28	NA	NA
CASSILDRAEQYF	TGTGCCAGTAGTATCCTCGACAGGGCCGAGCAGTACTTC	TRBJ2-7	TRBV19	NA	TRBD1
CASSKTRTSVTQETQYF	TGTGCCAGCAGCAAAACCAGGACTAGCGTAACTCAAGAGACCCAGTACTTC	TRBJ2-5	TRBV21-1	NA	NA
CASSLFRRMTSGRADEQYF	TGCGCCAGCAGCCTATTTCGACGGATGACTAGCGGGAGGGCCGACGAGCAGTACTTC	TRBJ2-7	TRBV5-1	NA	TRBD2
CASSLDRALAGTPGTGELFF	TGTGCCAGCAGCCTCGACCGAGCTCTAGCGGGAACCCCGGGCACCGGGGAGCTGTTTTTT	TRBJ2-2	TRBV7-8	NA	TRBD2
CASSMGGQNYGYTF	TGTGCCAGTAGTATGGGTGGACAGAACTATGGCTACACCTTC	TRBJ1-2	TRBV19	once	NA
CASSLAGSDSGNTIYF	TGCGCCAGCAGCTTGGCCGGGTCAGACTCTGGAAACACCATATATTTT	TRBJ1-3	TRBV5-1	NA	NA
CASSLYFLRTQNTGELFF	TGTGCCAGCAGTTTATACTTTCTACGGACACAGAACACCGGGGAGCTGTTTTTT	TRBJ2-2	TRBV28	NA	NA
CASLSNENSPLHF	TGTGCCAGCCTGTCTAATGAGAATTCACCCCTCCACTTT	TRBJ1-6	TRBV2	NA	NA
CASSQGPGLAAYNEQFF	TGCGCCAGCAGCCAAGGACCGGGACTAGCGGCCTACAATGAGCAGTTCTTC	TRBJ2-1	TRBV4-3	NA	TRBD2
CSVAGGSSNEQFF	TGCAGCGTTGCGGGGGGTTCTTCCAATGAGCAGTTCTTC	TRBJ2-1	TRBV29-1	NA	TRBD2
CASSPSDTREQYF	TGTGCCAGCTCACCTTCGGACACGAGGGAGCAGTACTTC	TRBJ2-7	TRBV18	NA	NA
CATSREGWQGAGEQYF	TGTGCCACCAGCAGAGAGGGGTGGCAGGGGGCAGGGGAGCAGTACTTC	TRBJ2-7	TRBV15	NA	TRBD1
CASRVQGQNSPLHF	TGTGCCAGCAGGGTTCAGGGCCAAAATTCACCCCTCCACTTT	TRBJ1-6	TRBV6-5	NA	NA
CASSPPRSDTGELFF	TGTGCCAGCAGCCCGCCCCGAAGCGACACCGGGGAGCTGTTTTTT	TRBJ2-2	TRBV9	NA	NA
CAISQDRDPYEQYF	TGTGCCATCAGTCAGGACAGGGATCCCTACGAGCAGTACTTC	TRBJ2-7	TRBV10-3	NA	TRBD1
CASSLDRLGAGGGEQFF	TGTGCCAGCAGCTTAGATCGGCTAGGGGCGGGGGGCGGCGAGCAGTTCTTC	TRBJ2-1	TRBV11-2	NA	TRBD2
CASSQDQSYEKLFF	TGCGCCAGCAGCCAAGATCAGTCGTATGAAAAACTGTTTTTT	TRBJ1-4	TRBV4-1	NA	NA
CASSLARDNSPLHF	TGTGCCAGCAGCTTGGCCAGGGATAATTCACCCCTCCACTTT	TRBJ1-6	TRBV5-4	NA	NA
CASSQRDYNHEQYF	TGTGCCAGTAGTCAACGGGACTACAACCACGAGCAGTACTTC	TRBJ2-7	TRBV19	NA	TRBD2
CASSTRTSGSSYEQYF	TGTGCCAGTAGTACCCGGACTAGCGGCAGCTCCTACGAGCAGTACTTC	TRBJ2-7	TRBV19	NA	TRBD2
CASSLDWENPLGGGVHEQYF	TGCGCCAGCAGCTTGGATTGGGAGAACCCCCTGGGAGGTGGTGTCCACGAGCAGTACTTC	TRBJ2-7	TRBV5-1	NA	NA
CASSDLPGLADTGELFF	TGTGCCAGCAGCGACCTCCCGGGACTAGCGGACACCGGGGAGCTGTTTTTT	TRBJ2-2	TRBV2	once	TRBD2
CAISAGSLNTEAFF	TGTGCCATCAGTGCTGGGAGCTTGAACACTGAAGCTTTCTTT	TRBJ1-1	TRBV10-3	NA	NA
CASSQDLSGGISNQPQHF	TGCGCAAGCAGCCAAGATTTGTCGGGGGGCATAAGCAATCAGCCCCAGCATTTT	TRBJ1-5	TRBV4-1	NA	NA
CASSRMRTPTDTQYF	TGCGCCAGCAGCCGTATGAGGACTCCGACAGATACGCAGTATTTT	TRBJ2-3	TRBV4-1	NA	NA
CASSMYSEKLFF	TGTGCCAGTAGTATGTACAGCGAAAAACTGTTTTTT	TRBJ1-4	TRBV19	NA	NA
CASSVVEGLGDEQFF	TGTGCCAGCAGCGTAGTGGAGGGACTGGGGGATGAGCAGTTCTTC	TRBJ2-1	TRBV9	NA	NA
CAISDNSGRALRNEQFF	TGTGCCATCAGTGATAATAGCGGGAGGGCCTTGAGAAATGAGCAGTTCTTC	TRBJ2-1	TRBV10-3	NA	TRBD2